One sample yielded the 6 T cell receptor beta chains listed below, sequenced in a study of blood T cells in healthy people across ages. A J-beta primer mix and a sample-barcoded 5' primer were used in a second PCR of about 7 to 12 cycles. TCRdb redid the calling of the 5' RACE reads with MiXCR, one entry per CDR3 protein. The data show about 1.7 million distinct CDR3 sequences, 28% seen once. The sequenced sample consisted of blood. The receptors come from a woman aged 25-40 years in good health.

This clonotype was observed at least ten times. V is TRBV5-1 and J is TRBJ2-5; possibly TRBD2 for D (5 bases). Germline V gene data show CDR1 as SGHRS and CDR2 as YFSETQ. The CDR3 extends over 15 amino acids. V lost 4 bases, J lost 4 bases, and 17 bases lay in between. CDR3 in amino acids: CASSEGAFGVETQYF. CDR3 DNA: TGCGCCAGCAGCGAGGGAGCGTTTGGGGTAGAGACCCAGTACTTC.

At least ten counts were recorded for this clonotype. This chain joins TRBV20-1 and TRBJ2-1, with a possible D match to TRBD2 (6 bases). Germline V CDR1 and CDR2: DFQATT, SNEGSKA (reference sequence). Trimming stripped 6 bases from V and 4 bases from J, with 13 bases between. The CDR3 length is 13 residues. DNA for the CDR3: TGCAGTGCGGTAGCGGCCCTTTACAATGAGCAGTTCTTC. The encoded protein is CSAVAALYNEQFF.

This clonotype was picked up a small number of times. The V and J genes are TRBV20-1 and TRBJ2-1; TRBD2 might be the D (6 bases). V lost 5 bases and J lost 0, with 14 bases in between. Germline CDR1 DFQATT, CDR2 SNEGSKA (reference sequence). CDR3 length: 15 amino acids. Here the CDR3 DNA reads TGCAGTGCTGCGGCGGGGCGGAGCTCCTACAATGAGCAGTTCTTC. Its protein is CSAAAGRSSYNEQFF.

V is TRBV27 and J is TRBJ2-5; TRBD1 aligns across 7 bases. V lost 5 bases and J lost 7; bases outside the gene matches: 13. CDR3 length equals 15 residues. Germline CDR1 is MNHEY and CDR2 is SMNVEV (reference sequence). The CDR3 region is CASSPSGQALGTQYF. The CDR3, as DNA: TGTGCCAGCAGTCCCTCCGGACAGGCCTTAGGGACCCAGTACTTC.

This clonotype was counted between two and nine times. The J gene is TRBJ2-1, the V gene TRBV5-1; 8 nucleotides agree with TRBD2. J gave up 2 bases and V 1 base, and 5 bases lay outside the gene matches. In germline, CDR1 is SGHRS, CDR2 YFSETQ. The CDR3 is 16 amino acids. Here the CDR3 DNA reads TGCGCCAGCAGCTTGAGGACTAGCAGAGCCTACAATGAGCAGTTCTTC. Translation gives CASSLRTSRAYNEQFF.

The CDR3 coding sequence is TGTGCCAGCAGTTACACGGACCCAGTTAACTCTGGAAACACCATATATTTT. It translates to CASSYTDPVNSGNTIYF. The chain employs TRBV6-5 and TRBJ1-3, with D hard to call. Trimming took off 2 bases at V and 0 bases at J, with 14 bases between the two ends. The CDR3 totals 17 residues. Per the germline V gene, CDR1 is MNHEY and CDR2 is SVGAGI.